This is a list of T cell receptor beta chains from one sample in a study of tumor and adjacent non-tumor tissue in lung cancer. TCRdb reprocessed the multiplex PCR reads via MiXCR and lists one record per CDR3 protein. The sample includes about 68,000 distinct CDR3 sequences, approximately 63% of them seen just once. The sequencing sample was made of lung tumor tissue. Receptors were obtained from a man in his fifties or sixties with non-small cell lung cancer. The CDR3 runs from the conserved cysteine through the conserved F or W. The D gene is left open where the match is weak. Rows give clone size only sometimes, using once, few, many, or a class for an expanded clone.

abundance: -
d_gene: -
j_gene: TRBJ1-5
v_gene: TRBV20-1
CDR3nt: TGCAGTGCTACTACCCTTTCCGGGACAACTACTCCGGAGCCTCAGCATTTT
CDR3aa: CSATTLSGTTTPEPQHF

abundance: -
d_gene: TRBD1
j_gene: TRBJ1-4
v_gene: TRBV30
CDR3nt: TGTGCCTGGAGAGTACAGGGGACAGGGGAAAAACTGTCTTTT
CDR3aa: CAWRVQGTGEKLSF

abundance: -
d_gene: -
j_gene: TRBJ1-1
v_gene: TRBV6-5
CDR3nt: TGTGCCAGCAGTTCCGATTCCGGGGCGAGTCCAGAATCTTTCTTT
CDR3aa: CASSSDSGASPESFF

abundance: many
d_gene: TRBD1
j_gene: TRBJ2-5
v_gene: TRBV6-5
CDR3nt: TGTGCCAGCAGTGCCGGGACAGGGGGCTTAGAGACCCAGTACTTC
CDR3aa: CASSAGTGGLETQYF

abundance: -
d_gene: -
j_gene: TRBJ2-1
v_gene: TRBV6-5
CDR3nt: TGTGCCAGCAGTTATAGCTTTTTCTCCTACGAGCAGTTCTTC
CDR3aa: CASSYSFFSYEQFF

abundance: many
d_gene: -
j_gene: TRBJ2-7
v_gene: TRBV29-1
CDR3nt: TGCAGCGTCACGCCCGGGACCACCGGCGAGCAGTACTTC
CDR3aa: CSVTPGTTGEQYF

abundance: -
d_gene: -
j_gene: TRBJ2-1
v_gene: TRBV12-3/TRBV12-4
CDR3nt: TGTGCCAGCAGCATACTTGCCTACAATGAGCAGTTCTTC
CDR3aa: CASSILAYNEQFF

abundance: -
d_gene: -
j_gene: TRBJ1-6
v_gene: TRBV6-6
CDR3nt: TGTTCCAGCAGTACAGGGAGCACTTTTCGGAATAATTCACCCCTCCACTTT
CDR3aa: CSSSTGSTFRNNSPLHF

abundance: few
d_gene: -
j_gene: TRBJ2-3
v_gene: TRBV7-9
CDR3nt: TGTGCCAGCAGCTTATCCAGTGGGAAGGTTACAAATACGCAGTATTTT
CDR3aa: CASSLSSGKVTNTQYF

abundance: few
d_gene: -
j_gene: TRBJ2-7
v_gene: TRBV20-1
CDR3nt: TGCAGTGCTAGTTGGGCGGGAAGCTCCTACGAGCAGTACTTC
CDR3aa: CSASWAGSSYEQYF

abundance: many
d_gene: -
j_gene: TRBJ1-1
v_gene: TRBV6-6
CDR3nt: TGTGCCAGCAAAGGGGGGGGGGAAACGACTGAAGCTTTCTTT
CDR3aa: CASKGGGETTEAFF

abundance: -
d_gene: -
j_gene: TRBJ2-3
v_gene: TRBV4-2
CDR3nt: TGTGCCAGCAGCCAAGATTTAGGGACAAGGACAGATACGCAGTATTTC
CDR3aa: CASSQDLGTRTDTQYF

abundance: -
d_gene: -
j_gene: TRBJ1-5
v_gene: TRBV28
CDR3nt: TGTGCCAGCAGTTTCCCCGGGGCCAATAGCAATCAGCCCCAGCATTTT
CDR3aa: CASSFPGANSNQPQHF

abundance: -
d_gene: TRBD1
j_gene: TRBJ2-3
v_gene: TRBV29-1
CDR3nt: TGCAGCATCTACGGACAGGGCACAGATACGCAGTATTTT
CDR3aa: CSIYGQGTDTQYF

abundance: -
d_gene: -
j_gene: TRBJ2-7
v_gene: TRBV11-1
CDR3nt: TGTGCCAGCAGCTTAGGGGGCACATACGAGCAGTACTTC
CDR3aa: CASSLGGTYEQYF

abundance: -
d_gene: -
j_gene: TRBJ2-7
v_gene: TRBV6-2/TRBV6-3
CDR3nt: TGTGCCAGCAGTTGCCCGGGGCGGGCCTCCTACGAGCAGTACTTC
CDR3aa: CASSCPGRASYEQYF

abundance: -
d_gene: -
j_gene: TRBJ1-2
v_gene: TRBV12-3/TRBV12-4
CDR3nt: TGTGCCGGCAGTTTTAGAGGGGGCTATGGCTACACCTTC
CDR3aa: CAGSFRGGYGYTF

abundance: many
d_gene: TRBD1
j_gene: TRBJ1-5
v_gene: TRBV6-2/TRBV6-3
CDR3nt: TGTGCCAGCAGTTACGACTTAAGGACAGGATCGAATAGCAATCAGCCCCAGCATTTT
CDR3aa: CASSYDLRTGSNSNQPQHF

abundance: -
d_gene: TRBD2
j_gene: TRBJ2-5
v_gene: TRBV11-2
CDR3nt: TGTGCCAGCAGCTTTCCCCGGTGGGGTAGCGGGGGCCTAGAAGAGACCCAGTGGTTC
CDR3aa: CASSFPRWGSGGLEETQWF

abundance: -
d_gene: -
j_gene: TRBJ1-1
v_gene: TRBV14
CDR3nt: TGTGCCAGCAGCCAAGATTGGGACCGAAGGAATTCCTTT
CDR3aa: CASSQDWDRRNSF

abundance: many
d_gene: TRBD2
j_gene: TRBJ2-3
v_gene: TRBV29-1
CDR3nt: TGCAGCGTCCGGACTAGCGGGAGCCGAGATACGCAGTATTTT
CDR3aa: CSVRTSGSRDTQYF

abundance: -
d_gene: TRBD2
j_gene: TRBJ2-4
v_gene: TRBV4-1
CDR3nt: TGCGCCAGCAGCCGCGGTGGAAGTAGCGGGAGCGATCAATACTTC
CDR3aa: CASSRGGSSGSDQYF

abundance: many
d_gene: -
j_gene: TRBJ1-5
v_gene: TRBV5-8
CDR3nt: TGTGCCAGCAGCTTCACAGGGAGGAGCGATCAGCCCCAGCATTTT
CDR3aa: CASSFTGRSDQPQHF

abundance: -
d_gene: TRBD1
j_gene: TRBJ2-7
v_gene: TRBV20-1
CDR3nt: TGCAGTGCAAGGGGACAGGGGGCAAAGGAGCAGTACTTC
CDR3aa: CSARGQGAKEQYF

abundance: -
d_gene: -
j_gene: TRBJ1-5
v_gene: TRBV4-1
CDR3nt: TGCGTCAGCAGCCACCGGACAGAGAATCAGCCCCAGCATTTT
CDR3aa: CVSSHRTENQPQHF

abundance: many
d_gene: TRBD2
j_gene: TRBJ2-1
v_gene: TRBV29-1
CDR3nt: TGCAGCGCCGAAGCGGGGGGGCCGATCGATGAGCAGTTCTTC
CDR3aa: CSAEAGGPIDEQFF

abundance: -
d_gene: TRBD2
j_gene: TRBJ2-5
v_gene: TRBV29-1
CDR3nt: TGCAGCATGGACGGGACTAGCAGACAAGAGACCCAGTACTTC
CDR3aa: CSMDGTSRQETQYF

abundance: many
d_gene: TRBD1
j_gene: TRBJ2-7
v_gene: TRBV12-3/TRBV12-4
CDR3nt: TGTGCCAGCAGTTTTCCACCGGGACAGGGGACCTACGAGCAGTACTTC
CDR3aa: CASSFPPGQGTYEQYF

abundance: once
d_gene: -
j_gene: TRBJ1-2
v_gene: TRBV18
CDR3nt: TGTACCAGCTCACCGAGTCTCGGAGGGGACTATGGCTACACCTTC
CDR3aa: CTSSPSLGGDYGYTF

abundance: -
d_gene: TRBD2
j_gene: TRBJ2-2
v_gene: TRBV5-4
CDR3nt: TGTATCAGCAGCCCAGGACTAGCGGGAGGGCCGGTCGGGGAGCTCTTTTTT
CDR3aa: CISSPGLAGGPVGELFF

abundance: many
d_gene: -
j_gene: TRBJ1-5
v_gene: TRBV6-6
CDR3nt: TGTGCCAGCAGTTACGAAGCAGGGAAGAATCAGCCCCAGCATTTT
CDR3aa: CASSYEAGKNQPQHF

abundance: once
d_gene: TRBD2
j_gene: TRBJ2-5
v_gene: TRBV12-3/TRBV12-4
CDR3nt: TGTGCCAGCAGTCTGACTAGCTACCAAGAGACCAAGTACTTC
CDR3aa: CASSLTSYQETKYF

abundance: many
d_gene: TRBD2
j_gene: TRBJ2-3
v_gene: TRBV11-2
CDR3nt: TGTGCCAGCAGCCTTTGGACTAGCGGGAGGGCCGAAGATACGCAGTATTTT
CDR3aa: CASSLWTSGRAEDTQYF

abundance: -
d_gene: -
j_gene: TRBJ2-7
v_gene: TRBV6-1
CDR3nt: TGTGCCGGCAAACTGACCTACGAGCAGTACTTC
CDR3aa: CAGKLTYEQYF

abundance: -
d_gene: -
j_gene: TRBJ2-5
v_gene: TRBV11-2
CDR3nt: TGTGCCAGCAGCTGGGCCCAAGAGACCCAGTACTTC
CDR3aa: CASSWAQETQYF

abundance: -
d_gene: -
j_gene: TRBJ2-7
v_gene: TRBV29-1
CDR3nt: TGCAGCGTTGAGGAGGTGCAGGGGTACGAGCAGTACTTC
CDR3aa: CSVEEVQGYEQYF

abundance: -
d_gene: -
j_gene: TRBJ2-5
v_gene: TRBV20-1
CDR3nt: TGCAGTGCTAGAGATTCAGGCTCCGGGACCCAGTACTTC
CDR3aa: CSARDSGSGTQYF

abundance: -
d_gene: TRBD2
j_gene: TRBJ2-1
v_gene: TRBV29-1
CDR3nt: TGCAGCGCTGAAGAAGATCTAGCGGGTGAGGAGTTCTTC
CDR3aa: CSAEEDLAGEEFF

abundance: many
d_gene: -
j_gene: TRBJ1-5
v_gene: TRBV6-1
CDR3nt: TGTGCCAGCAGTGAACTAGGAATGAGGGCGTATGTTCAGCCCCAGCATTTT
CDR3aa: CASSELGMRAYVQPQHF

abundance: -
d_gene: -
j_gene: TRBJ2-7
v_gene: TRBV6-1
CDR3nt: TGTGCCAGCAGCAAAGGGCGACAGCCCTATGAGCAGTACTTC
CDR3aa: CASSKGRQPYEQYF